This T cell receptor (beta chain) was sequenced during a study of T cell changes during pregnancy in multiple sclerosis. J lost 3 bases, V lost 2 bases, and 10 bases had no gene match. The germline CDR1 and CDR2 sequences are LGHNA and YSLEER. This CDR3 comprises 18 residues. TCRdb's copy holds only in-frame clones and misses some; the assay was immunoSEQ multiplex PCR. This table holds approximately 34,000 clones, about nine tenths found once. The rearrangement links TRBV4-3 to TRBJ2-1; 10 nucleotides align to TRBD1. This TCR was sampled from a female donor with multiple sclerosis, enrolled in a pregnancy study. Specimen: CD8+ T cells from peripheral blood mononuclear cells, collected in the first trimester of pregnancy. CDR3 bases: TGCGCCAGCAGCCAACGATGGGGGGGGACAGGGGTCTACAATGAGCAGTTCTTC. Translated, it gives CASSQRWGGTGVYNEQFF.